This T cell receptor beta chain was profiled in a study of blood T cell repertoires in COVID-19. Study information: The United States, Italy and Spain provided the acute and convalescent COVID-19 samples.

Germline values: CDR1 KGHDR, CDR2 SFDVKD. Trimming took off 3 bases at V and 3 bases at J, with 14 bases between the two ends. The CDR3 extends over 15 amino acids. Sequencing used immunoSEQ multiplex PCR; TCRdb keeps in-frame clones, though not all of them. The sample has around 200,000 clones; roughly 86% are singletons. The clonotype was recovered from a middle-aged man with acute COVID-19. The sample consisted of PBMCs or T cells enriched from blood (not recorded which). V usage is TRBV24-1 and J usage is TRBJ2-7; D might be TRBD2 (5 bases). CDR3 region: CATSDPRTGDYEQYF. The CDR3 bases are TGTGCCACCAGTGATCCTCGGACTGGAGACTACGAGCAGTACTTC.